This TCR beta chain was identified in a study of blood T cell repertoires in COVID-19. The CDR3 extends over 13 amino acids. Trimming stripped 2 bases from V and 3 bases from J, with 6 bases between. The germline V gene encodes CDR1 SGHTS and CDR2 YDEGEE. Study processing details: Nucleated cell number was recorded as an estimate derived from reference gene primer amplification. Produced via immunoSEQ multiplex PCR; TCRdb's table is partial and in-frame only. That table is the source of V, J and clone size, and D and trimming were worked out from the DNA. The data contain approximately 190,000 clones, around 80% of them singletons.

The specimen was peripheral blood. The V call is TRBV5-8, the J call TRBJ1-5; D ambiguous. The source is a man aged 55 to 70 with acute or convalescent COVID-19. The CDR3 DNA follows: TGTGCCAGCAGCTTACAGAACAATCAGCCCCAGCATTTT. It translates to CASSLQNNQPQHF.